What follows describes a single TCR beta chain. Its specific antigen is unknown. It has no much larger one-base neighbor in the sample; base qualities were not kept. A single peripheral blood draw of approximately 110 mL on average was collected from each donor into heparinised tubes. Naive, central memory, regulatory and stem cell-like memory CD4+ T cells were sorted on a BD FACSAria II using a panel including CD45RO, CCR7, CD25, CD127, CD95 and CD27. All sorted populations exceeded 98% purity. PBMCs were separated immediately by Lymphoprep density gradient centrifugation and were stained directly, without being cultured. So that batch effects would be minimized, each experiment stained and sorted samples in pairs, pairing one healthy donor with one patient. The CDR3 spans 15 residues, from the cysteine through the phenylalanine. Solely the CDR3 DNA is kept, with 45 bases framed from the first base. Based on the germline V gene (reference sequence), the CDR1 and CDR2 sequences are LNHDA and SQIVND. V gives up 7 bases and J gives up 4 bases, and the segment between their germline ends measures 16 bases.

The entire isolated RNA was reverse transcribed using the High Capacity cDNA Reverse Transcription Kit, and thus expressed TCRB transcripts were sequenced. Naive, central memory and regulatory T cell samples underwent deep immunoSEQ sequencing, averaging roughly 3.3 million total reads per sample. Sorted cells were lysed in RLT buffer and RNA was extracted with DNase-treated RNeasy Micro or Mini kits, depending on cell number. Each cell subset was processed separately to prevent cross-contamination, with patient and healthy donor samples processed together. The immunoSEQ multiplex PCR was used to amplify TCRB sequences from cDNA, generating 87-bp fragments that spanned the CDR3 region. The amplicons were sequenced using the Illumina HiSeq platform. Per the authors' processing: PCR bias was corrected computationally using synthetic template baselines, and reads within Hamming distance 2 were collapsed, with unmergeable singletons discarded. Reads were aligned to IMGT to assign V, D and J genes, CDR3 length, and insertions or deletions at six rearrangement sites. Clonotype counts were normalized to sorted cell number within each subset before computing true diversity and Gini coefficients with the tcR R package. The overlap coefficient, calculated on TCRB nucleotide sequences, was used to quantify repertoire sharing. Out-of-frame TCRB sequences from naive cells were analyzed to stand in for the pre-selection repertoire. TCRdb retrieved this table from immuneACCESS and kept in-frame rearrangements only. Not all clones are present; in checked studies, unresolved V genes account for under half, and no reason is known for the remainder. The V and J calls and clone size were taken over from that table, and D and trimming were inferred from the DNA. Counted in this sample were 810,000 or so clones; about 17% of them appeared once. The top ten clonotypes cover 0.02% to 0.025% of the sample.

This sample was taken from a study of beta chain features in type 1 diabetes (dated by TCRdb to the late 2010s). Background for the entire study: No differences in mean age, gender distribution, total cell number or subset yield were found between patients and healthy donors. Naive and central memory subsets were obtained from all 30 or so donors, but regulatory and stem cell-like memory subsets were isolated from only 8 patients and roughly 8 healthy donors. A total of some 110 million sorted cells were examined across all samples, and the number of cells per subset was strongly correlated with RNA yield. In the study, recently diagnosed type 1 diabetes patients and matched healthy donors were compared on the TCRB repertoires of their sorted circulating CD4+ T cell subsets. General conclusions and limits of the study: Because cDNA was sequenced instead of genomic DNA, activated cells with high expression could be over-represented, although the groups did not differ in activation or CD3 levels. PCR might favor shorter templates, but patient and control samples were amplified and corrected together, so any skew would affect both groups equally. The naive, central memory and regulatory TCRB repertoires appeared to resemble one another more closely among patients than among healthy donors. Because small numbers of individuals were included in the HLA sub-analyses, any influence of HLA type on TCRB rearrangement was left unresolved. Type 1 diabetes patients showed a moderate but significant shortening of TCRB CDR3 length in all four CD4+ subsets. Patients with type 1 diabetes made fewer insertions and deleted more nucleotides at VDJ recombination sites, implying thymic rearrangement abnormalities.

Sequenced sample: naive CD4+ T cells from blood. Per the publication, the cell subset or site label means: true naive CD4+ T cells. The clonotype originates from a woman between 18 and 30 years old in good health. The V and J segments used are TRBV19 and TRBJ2-2, and possibly TRBD2, on 6 matching bases. The CDR3 here reads CASTKQRRGTGELFF. The bases read TGTGCCAGTACCAAGCAACGGCGGGGCACCGGGGAGCTGTTTTTT.